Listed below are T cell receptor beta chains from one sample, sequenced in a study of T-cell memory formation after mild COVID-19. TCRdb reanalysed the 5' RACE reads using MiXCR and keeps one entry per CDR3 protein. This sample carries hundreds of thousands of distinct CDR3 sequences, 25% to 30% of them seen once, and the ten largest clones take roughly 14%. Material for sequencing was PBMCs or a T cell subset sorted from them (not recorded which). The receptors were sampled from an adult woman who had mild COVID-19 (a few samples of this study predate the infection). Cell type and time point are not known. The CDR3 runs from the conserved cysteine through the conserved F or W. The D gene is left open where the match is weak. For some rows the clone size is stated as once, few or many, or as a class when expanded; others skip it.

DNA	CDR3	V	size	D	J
TGCAGTGCTAGAGTTTGGGGGGAGGGAGATACGCAGTATTTT	CSARVWGEGDTQYF	TRBV20-1	-	TRBD2	TRBJ2-3
TGTGCCAGCAGCACGGGACTAGCGGGGGGGTTAGATAATGAGCAGTTCTTC	CASSTGLAGGLDNEQFF	TRBV9	-	TRBD2	TRBJ2-1
TGTGCCAGCAGTGAAGGCTCAGGGCTAAACACAGATACGCAGTATTTT	CASSEGSGLNTDTQYF	TRBV2	-	-	TRBJ2-3
TGCGCCAGCTCCACCGTCGGACAGCCTTTGTCCCAAGAGACCCAGTACTTC	CASSTVGQPLSQETQYF	TRBV5-1	few	-	TRBJ2-5
TGTGCCAGCAGCAAAAGGTCGGAGACTAGTGGGTCCTCCTACGAGCAGTACTTC	CASSKRSETSGSSYEQYF	TRBV21-1	few	-	TRBJ2-7
TGTGCCAGCACTCGCCCGCCCACAGATACGCAGTATTTT	CASTRPPTDTQYF	TRBV6-2/TRBV6-3	-	-	TRBJ2-3
TGTGCCAGCAGTCAGGGGGCGGGGCAGTTCTTC	CASSQGAGQFF	TRBV6-2/TRBV6-3	-	TRBD1	TRBJ2-1
TGCGCCAGCAGCTCCTCAGGACAGGGCCAAGAGACCCAGTACTTC	CASSSSGQGQETQYF	TRBV5-1	few	TRBD1	TRBJ2-5
TGTGCCAGTAGTATACAAGCGGGAGTCGGTGAAAAACTGTTTTTT	CASSIQAGVGEKLFF	TRBV19	-	-	TRBJ1-4
TGTGCCAGCTTCCGGACCGGGGAAAACATTCAGTACTTC	CASFRTGENIQYF	TRBV6-1	few	-	TRBJ2-4
TGTGCCAGCAGCTTGGGAGTTGGGACAGCGAATGAAAAACTGTTTTTT	CASSLGVGTANEKLFF	TRBV5-8	-	TRBD1	TRBJ1-4
TGTGCCAGCAGTTCCCTGGTGCGTGGAAACACCATATATTTT	CASSSLVRGNTIYF	TRBV12-3/TRBV12-4	few	-	TRBJ1-3
TGCAGTGCTAGAGCCCCCTACGAGCAGTACTTC	CSARAPYEQYF	TRBV20-1	few	-	TRBJ2-7
TGTGCCAGCAGCTTAGGCGGCACAGATCCTTACGAGCAGTACTTC	CASSLGGTDPYEQYF	TRBV7-6	-	-	TRBJ2-7
TGTGCCAGCAGCCTAAGCGGGAGCGCGAACACCGGGGAGCTGTTTTTT	CASSLSGSANTGELFF	TRBV5-6	once	TRBD2	TRBJ2-2
TGTGCCATCAGTGAGTCGGCTAGCGCCCAAGAGACCCAGTACTTC	CAISESASAQETQYF	TRBV10-3	few	-	TRBJ2-5
TGCGCCAGCAGCTTGGATCGTGGGGACACCGATACGCAGTATTTT	CASSLDRGDTDTQYF	TRBV5-1	few	-	TRBJ2-3
TGTGCCAGCAGGGGGAGAAGCACAGATACGCAGTATTTT	CASRGRSTDTQYF	TRBV2	-	-	TRBJ2-3
TGTGCCAGCACCAAAGACAGGGGGCTTGTCTATGGCTACACCTTC	CASTKDRGLVYGYTF	TRBV6-1	-	TRBD1	TRBJ1-2
TGTGCCAGCTCCTCGGGGGCCACTGGGGGCTACACCTTC	CASSSGATGGYTF	TRBV7-3	once	-	TRBJ1-2
TGCGCCAGCAGCCCTTACTACCCACGTCTGGAAGATACGCAGTATTTT	CASSPYYPRLEDTQYF	TRBV4-1	-	-	TRBJ2-3
TGCGCCAGCAGCCATCGGGGACGGTCCCAAGAGACCCAGTACTTC	CASSHRGRSQETQYF	TRBV4-1	-	-	TRBJ2-5
TGCAGCGTTAAACCGGGACAGGGGTACGAGCAGTACTTC	CSVKPGQGYEQYF	TRBV29-1	-	TRBD1	TRBJ2-7
TGTGCCAGCTTGGCTTACGACCGCTCCTACAATGAGCAGTTCTTC	CASLAYDRSYNEQFF	TRBV7-2	few	-	TRBJ2-1
TGTGCCAGCAGTTTAACGATGGGGAGAGAGACCCAGTACTTC	CASSLTMGRETQYF	TRBV12-3/TRBV12-4	-	-	TRBJ2-5
TGCGCCAGCAGTCAATCGAAGAGGGACAGGGGGTCTGAGACCCAGTACTTC	CASSQSKRDRGSETQYF	TRBV23-1	-	TRBD1	TRBJ2-5
TGTGCCGCCACCCGGGACAGGGGGCGCGAGCAGTACTTC	CAATRDRGREQYF	TRBV28	-	TRBD1	TRBJ2-7
TGTGCCACCAGCAGGCGGTGGGGGGGACTTAGTACTGAAGCTTTCTTT	CATSRRWGGLSTEAFF	TRBV15	-	-	TRBJ1-1
TGCAGCGCCAAAGGAGACGCCTACGAGCAGTACTTC	CSAKGDAYEQYF	TRBV29-1	-	-	TRBJ2-7
TGTGCCAGCAGCTTAGGAGGGGTGAGCAATCAGCCCCAGCATTTT	CASSLGGVSNQPQHF	TRBV7-9	-	-	TRBJ1-5
TGTGCCAGCAGCTTTCGACAGGGATACAATGAGCAGTTCTTC	CASSFRQGYNEQFF	TRBV7-9	few	TRBD1	TRBJ2-1
TGCAGCGTCTCCGGGACTAGCGGGCCGACCTACGAGCAGTACTTC	CSVSGTSGPTYEQYF	TRBV29-1	many	TRBD2	TRBJ2-7
TGTGCCACTGGGGCTAGCGGGTTAAGGGAGCAGTACTTC	CATGASGLREQYF	TRBV10-3	-	TRBD2	TRBJ2-7
TGTGCCAGCAGTTACGCTAACTATGGCTACACCTTC	CASSYANYGYTF	TRBV2	once	-	TRBJ1-2
TGCGCCAGCAGCTTGGATCCCGGGACAGGGTTAAATCAGCCCCAGCATTTT	CASSLDPGTGLNQPQHF	TRBV5-1	-	TRBD1	TRBJ1-5
TGTGCCAGCAGCTCAACTCAGGGAAGAGATGAGCAGTTCTTC	CASSSTQGRDEQFF	TRBV11-3	-	-	TRBJ2-1
TGCGCCAGCAGCCAAGAACCTAGCGAAAATTACAATGAGCAGTTCTTC	CASSQEPSENYNEQFF	TRBV4-3	few	-	TRBJ2-1
TGTGCCAGCAGTTTGTACGATGCGTCCTACGAGCAGTACTTC	CASSLYDASYEQYF	TRBV12-3/TRBV12-4	few	-	TRBJ2-7